The present entry profiles one T cell receptor (beta chain) with its context. What it binds is not known. This CDR3 contains 15 residues. Germline V gene lookup returns CDR1 SGHTA and CDR2 FQGTGA. The V end was cut by 5 bases, the J end by 0 bases, with 14 bases between. This sample was taken from a study of T cells in Graves' hyperthyroidism and ophthalmopathy. Study conclusions and caveats: Most thyroid clonotypes expanded above 0.001 were also detected in blood.

Clinicians diagnosed patients from clinical symptoms, serum thyroxine and TRAb, thyroid ultrasound and orbital computed tomography. From more than 8 ml of fresh peripheral blood, PBMCs were isolated. TCR beta CDR3 regions were amplified from RNA. Using the HTBI primer set, a first-round RT-PCR was run on the TCR CDR3. Via MiXCR, TCRdb re-called the multiplex PCR reads, giving one row per CDR3 protein. The table has about 760,000 distinct CDR3 sequences, roughly a third seen once. This clonotype was sampled from a woman in her 40s with Graves' hyperthyroidism. The source material was blood. The chain uses TRBV7-3 and TRBJ2-7; a possible D gene is TRBD2 (6 bases). In nucleotides, the CDR3 is TGTGCCAGCAGCCCCGGAAGGGACTCCTCCTACGAGCAGTACTTC. The encoded protein is CASSPGRDSSYEQYF.